The 12 T cell receptor beta chains in this list originate from one sample, sequenced in a study of cytomegalovirus exposure and HLA in healthy donors listed by TCRdb under 2017. Libraries came from the immunoSEQ multiplex PCR assay. For the multiplex PCR, a mixture combining 60 forward primers for TCR Vbeta segments and 13 reverse primers for TCR Jbeta segments was used. As stored in TCRdb, this immuneACCESS dataset retains in-frame rearrangements with V and J assigned. A fraction of the clones does not appear; measured against another copy, unresolved V genes explain less than half of the discrepancy, and the remainder lacks a known reason. Within this sample are 55,000 to 75,000 clones, with 70% to 85% of them counted one time only. 3% of the sample is held by the ten biggest clonotypes. Sequencing was performed on PBMCs. The source of these receptors is a girl aged 10 to 17 in good health and CMV-seropositive.

The chain carries TRBV7-2 and TRBJ1-2; no definite D call. Germline CDR1 SGHTA, CDR2 FQGNSA. Deletions cut 1 base from V and 4 bases from J, with 10 bases between. This CDR3 is 14 amino acids long. Written as DNA, the CDR3 is TGTGCCAGCAGCTTAGTTCCAGACTTCTATGGCTACACCTTC. Encoded protein: CASSLVPDFYGYTF.

This clone is deemed medium-sized. V usage is TRBV6-1 and J usage is TRBJ1-5; TRBD1 aligns across 10 bases. After removal of 3 bases from V and 4 bases from J, the junction contained 6 bases not matched to a gene. The CDR3 covers 16 residues. CDR1 and CDR2 (germline): MNHNS, SASEGT. CDR3 sequence: CASSDWTGGVNQPQHF. CDR3 DNA sequence: TGTGCCAGCAGTGACTGGACAGGGGGTGTTAATCAGCCCCAGCATTTT.

This clone was detected only a few times. The V and J genes are TRBV6-5 and TRBJ2-3; 7 bases fit TRBD2. Germline V gene sequence: CDR1 MNHEY, CDR2 SVGAGI. V was clipped by 4 bases and J by 5 bases; unmatched bases: 12. CDR3 length: 16 amino acids. The CDR3 sequence: CASSSAGTKRGDTQYF. The CDR3, as DNA: TGTGCCAGCAGTTCCGCCGGGACTAAAAGGGGAGATACGCAGTATTTT.

This clone was picked up a small number of times. The V gene is TRBV6-5, the J gene TRBJ2-7; TRBD1 might be the D (6 bases). Germline V lookup: CDR1 MNHEY, CDR2 SVGAGI. There are 13 residues in the CDR3. V was trimmed by 4 bases and J by 6 bases, leaving 13 bases between them. CDR3: CASSSTGFSEQYF. DNA for the CDR3: TGTGCCAGCAGTTCTACAGGGTTCTCCGAGCAGTACTTC.

This clone has only a few counts. This chain joins TRBV25-1 and TRBJ2-3; D gene uncertain. V lost 5 bases to trimming and J lost 6 bases, with 6 bases between them. The CDR3 covers 11 residues. CDR1 is MGHDK and CDR2 is SYGVNS in the germline V gene. The CDR3 reads CASSIADTQYF. DNA of the CDR3: TGTGCCAGCAGTATCGCGGATACGCAGTATTTT.

The chain couples TRBV10-3 to TRBJ2-5, with TRBD1 matching over 10 bases. Germline V gene data show CDR1 as ENHRY and CDR2 as SYGVKD. The trim removed 6 bases at V and 5 bases at J, leaving 0 bases unmatched. This CDR3 spans 12 amino acids. Here the CDR3 DNA reads TGTGCCATCAGGGGACAGGGGGAGACCCAGTACTTC. The encoded protein is CAIRGQGETQYF.

In its sample, this clone was seen once. V usage is TRBV5-4 and J usage is TRBJ2-5, with D tentatively TRBD1 (5 bases). CDR1 SGHNT and CDR2 YYREEE come from the germline V gene (reference sequence). V gave up 2 bases and J gave up 5 bases, with 19 bases separating them. The CDR3 is made up of 16 amino acids. Here the CDR3 DNA reads TGTGCCAGCAGCTTAAGACAGAACTGGCCCAGGGAGACCCAGTACTTC. Translation gives CASSLRQNWPRETQYF.

The chain couples TRBV28 to TRBJ1-1; D is unclear. Trimming removed 4 bases at V and 7 bases at J, with 10 bases between. The CDR3 contains 12 residues. Germline loops: CDR1 MDHEN, CDR2 SYDVKM. The CDR3 here is CASSSPYREAFF. Here the CDR3 DNA reads TGTGCCAGCAGTTCGCCCTATCGTGAAGCTTTCTTT.

This chain connects TRBV6-4 to TRBJ2-5, with 9 bases identical to TRBD2. The CDR3 contains 15 residues. V shed 4 bases and J 4 bases; nucleotides not matched to a gene: 7. Per germline, CDR1 MRHNA and CDR2 SNTAGT. The CDR3 coding sequence is TGTGCCAGCAGTGCCAGCGGGGGGTCCGCAGAGACCCAGTACTTC. Its protein is CASSASGGSAETQYF.

V usage is TRBV5-1 and J usage is TRBJ2-2, with TRBD2 matching 11 bases. J was trimmed by 7 bases and V by 4 bases; bases with no gene match: 9. CDR1 SGHRS and CDR2 YFSETQ come from the germline V gene. This CDR3 has 16 amino acids. In DNA, the CDR3 is TGCGCCAGCAGCGAACGTAGCGGGAGGGCCCACGGGGAGCTGTTTTTT. This gives the protein CASSERSGRAHGELFF.

There are a few counts of this clone. The chain links TRBV28 to TRBJ1-1; unclear D gene. CDR1 and CDR2 from the germline V gene are MDHEN and SYDVKM. The CDR3 totals 15 residues. The germline V and J ends were trimmed by 4 bases and 4 bases, with 16 bases remaining between them. The CDR3 sequence: CASSSSQAAGTEAFF. The CDR3 DNA is TGTGCCAGCAGTTCCTCCCAGGCAGCTGGCACTGAAGCTTTCTTT.

This clone was detected only once. This chain joins TRBV11-3 and TRBJ2-1, with 8 bases that match TRBD1. Trimming removed 5 bases from V and 4 bases from J; junction bases left unmatched: 4. This CDR3 has 14 residues. The germline V gene has CDR1 SGHNT and CDR2 YENEEA. CDR3 sequence: CASSIRDRYNEQFF. CDR3 DNA sequence: TGTGCCAGCAGCATCCGGGACAGGTACAATGAGCAGTTCTTC.